What follows is one T cell receptor beta chain and its context. Its cognate antigen is unknown. This sample is drawn from a study of CD8+ T cells in alopecia areata. About the study: In an open-label trial, patients got 5 to 10 mg tofacitinib twice daily. General observations from the study: Sharing of TCRs across patients appeared less clear than in mice, possibly for HLA-related reasons. An increase in clonality over normal scalp was evident in lesional scalp, especially alopecia totalis/universalis.

The CDR3 extends over 18 amino acids. With 2 bases removed from V and 1 base from J, the gap between germline ends came to 21 bases. Per the germline V gene, CDR1 is SGHRS and CDR2 is YFSETQ. Sequencing relied on a cDNA template that was reverse transcribed from extracted RNA. The assay was immunoSEQ multiplex PCR, and TCRdb's table has in-frame clones only and misses some. This table holds 120,000 to 150,000 clones, approximately 87% found once. This sample comprised CD8+ T cells sorted from blood, obtained at week 0. The TCR comes from a human donor with alopecia areata. The chain couples TRBV5-1 to TRBJ1-2; no clear D. CDR3: CASSFLSPEQMSNYGYTF. The CDR3 DNA reads TGCGCCAGCAGCTTCTTATCGCCGGAGCAGATGAGTAACTATGGCTACACCTTC.